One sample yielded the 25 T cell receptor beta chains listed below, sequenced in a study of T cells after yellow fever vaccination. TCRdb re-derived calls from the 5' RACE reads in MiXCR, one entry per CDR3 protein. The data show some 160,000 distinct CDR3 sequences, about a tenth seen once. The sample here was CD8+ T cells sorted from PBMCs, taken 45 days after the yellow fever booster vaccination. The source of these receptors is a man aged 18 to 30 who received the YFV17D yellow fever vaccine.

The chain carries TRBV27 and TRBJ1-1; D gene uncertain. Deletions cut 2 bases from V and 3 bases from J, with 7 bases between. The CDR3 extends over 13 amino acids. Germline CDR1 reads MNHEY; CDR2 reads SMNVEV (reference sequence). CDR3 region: CASSLGLYTEAFF. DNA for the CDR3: TGTGCCAGCAGTTTAGGTCTATACACTGAAGCTTTCTTT.

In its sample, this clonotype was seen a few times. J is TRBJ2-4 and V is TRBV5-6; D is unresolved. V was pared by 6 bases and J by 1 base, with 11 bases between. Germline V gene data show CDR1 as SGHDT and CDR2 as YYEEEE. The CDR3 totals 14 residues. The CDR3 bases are TGTGCCAGCAACCCCTCCGGGGCCAAAAACATTCAGTACTTC. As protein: CASNPSGAKNIQYF.

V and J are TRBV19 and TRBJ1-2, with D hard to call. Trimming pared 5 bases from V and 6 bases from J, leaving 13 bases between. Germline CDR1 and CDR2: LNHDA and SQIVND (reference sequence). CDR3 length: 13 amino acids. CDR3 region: CASSFVEGNGYTF. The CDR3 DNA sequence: TGTGCCAGTAGTTTCGTCGAGGGTAATGGCTACACCTTC.

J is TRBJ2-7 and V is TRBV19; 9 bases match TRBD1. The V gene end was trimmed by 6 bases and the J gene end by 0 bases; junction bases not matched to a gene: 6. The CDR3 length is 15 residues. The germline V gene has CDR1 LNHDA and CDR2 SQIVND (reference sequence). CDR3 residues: CASRAGTGISYEQYF. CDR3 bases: TGTGCCAGTAGGGCCGGGACAGGGATCTCCTACGAGCAGTACTTC.

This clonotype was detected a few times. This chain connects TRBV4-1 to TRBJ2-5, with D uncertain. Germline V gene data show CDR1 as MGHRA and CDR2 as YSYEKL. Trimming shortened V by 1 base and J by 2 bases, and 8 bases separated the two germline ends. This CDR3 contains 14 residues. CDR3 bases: TGCGCCAGCAGCCAAGTTCACAGTCAAGAGACCCAGTACTTC. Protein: CASSQVHSQETQYF.

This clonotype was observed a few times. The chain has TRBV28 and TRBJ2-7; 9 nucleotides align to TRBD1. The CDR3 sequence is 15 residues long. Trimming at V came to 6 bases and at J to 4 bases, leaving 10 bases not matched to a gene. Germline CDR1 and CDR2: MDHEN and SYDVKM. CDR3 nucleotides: TGTGCCAGCAGCGGACAGGGGAAGGCGGGATACGAGCAGTACGTC. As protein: CASSGQGKAGYEQYV.

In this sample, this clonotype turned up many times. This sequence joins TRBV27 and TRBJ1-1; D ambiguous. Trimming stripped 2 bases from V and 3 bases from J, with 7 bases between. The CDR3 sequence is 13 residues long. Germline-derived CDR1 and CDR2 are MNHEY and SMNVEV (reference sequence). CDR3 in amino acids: CASSLGVDTEAFF. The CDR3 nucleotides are TGTGCCAGCAGTTTAGGGGTGGACACTGAAGCTTTCTTT.

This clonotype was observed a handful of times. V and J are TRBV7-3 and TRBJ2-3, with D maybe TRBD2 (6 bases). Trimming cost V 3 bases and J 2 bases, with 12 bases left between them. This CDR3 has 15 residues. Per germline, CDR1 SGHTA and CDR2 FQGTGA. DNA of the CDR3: TGTGCCAGCAGCTTTAGCGGCAGGTCCACAGATACGCAGTATTTT. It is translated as CASSFSGRSTDTQYF. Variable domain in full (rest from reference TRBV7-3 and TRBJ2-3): GAGVSQTPSNKVTEKGKYVELRCDPISGHTALYWYRQSLGQGPEFLIYFQGTGAADDSGLPNDRFFAVRPEGSVSTLKIQRTERGDSAVYLCASSFSGRSTDTQYFGPGTRLTVL.

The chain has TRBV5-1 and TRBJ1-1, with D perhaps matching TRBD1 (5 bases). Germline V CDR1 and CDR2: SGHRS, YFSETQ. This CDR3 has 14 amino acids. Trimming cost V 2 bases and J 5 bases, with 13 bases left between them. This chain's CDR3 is CASSLEGWRTEAFF. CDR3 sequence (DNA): TGCGCCAGCAGCTTAGAGGGGTGGAGGACTGAAGCTTTCTTT.

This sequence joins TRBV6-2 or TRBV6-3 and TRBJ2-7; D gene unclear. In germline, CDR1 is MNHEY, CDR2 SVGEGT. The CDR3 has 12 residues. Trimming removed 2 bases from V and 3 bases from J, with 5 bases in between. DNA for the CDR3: TGTGCCAGCAGTTACAACAGCTACGAGCAGTACTTC. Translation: CASSYNSYEQYF.

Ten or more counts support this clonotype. Here the CDR3 reads CASSFNRVREQYV. The DNA of the CDR3 is TGTGCCAGCAGTTTTAACAGGGTGCGCGAGCAGTACGTC. The chain has TRBV12-3 or TRBV12-4 and TRBJ2-7; D is possibly TRBD1 (6 bases). Trimming left V 3 bases short and J 6 bases short, with 12 bases between. The CDR3 is 13 amino acids.

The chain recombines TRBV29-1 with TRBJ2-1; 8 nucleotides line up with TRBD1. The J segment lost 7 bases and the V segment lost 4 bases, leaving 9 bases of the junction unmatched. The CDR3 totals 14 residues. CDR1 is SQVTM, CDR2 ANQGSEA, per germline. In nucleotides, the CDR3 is TGCAGCGTTGTTGGCGGGACAGGCTTGAATGAGCAGTTCTTC. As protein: CSVVGGTGLNEQFF.

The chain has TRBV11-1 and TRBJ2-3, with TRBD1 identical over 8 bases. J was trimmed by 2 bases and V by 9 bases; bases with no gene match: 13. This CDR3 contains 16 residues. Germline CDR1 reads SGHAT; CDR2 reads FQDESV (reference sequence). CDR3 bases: TGTGCCAGGGGACGAGATTGGACAGGGCCCACAGATACGCAGTATTTT. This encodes CARGRDWTGPTDTQYF.

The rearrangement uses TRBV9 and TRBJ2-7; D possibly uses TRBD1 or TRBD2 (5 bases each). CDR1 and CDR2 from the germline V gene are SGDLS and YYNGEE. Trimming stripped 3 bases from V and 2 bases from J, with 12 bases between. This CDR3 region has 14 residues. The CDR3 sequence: CASSEGRQTYEQYF. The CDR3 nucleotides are TGTGCCAGCAGCGAGGGACGGCAAACCTACGAGCAGTACTTC.

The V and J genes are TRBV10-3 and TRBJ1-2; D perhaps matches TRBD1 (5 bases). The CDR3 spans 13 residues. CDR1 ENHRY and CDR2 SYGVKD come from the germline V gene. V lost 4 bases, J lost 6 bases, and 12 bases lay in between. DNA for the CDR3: TGTGCCATCAGTGCGGTAGGACACGATGGCTACACCTTC. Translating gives CAISAVGHDGYTF.

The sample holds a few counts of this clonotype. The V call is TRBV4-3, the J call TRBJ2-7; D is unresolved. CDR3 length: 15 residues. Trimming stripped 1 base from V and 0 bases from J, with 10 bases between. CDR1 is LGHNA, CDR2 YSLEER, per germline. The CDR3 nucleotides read TGCGCCAGCAGCCAAGGGGGTGCAATCTCCTACGAGCAGTACTTC. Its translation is CASSQGGAISYEQYF.

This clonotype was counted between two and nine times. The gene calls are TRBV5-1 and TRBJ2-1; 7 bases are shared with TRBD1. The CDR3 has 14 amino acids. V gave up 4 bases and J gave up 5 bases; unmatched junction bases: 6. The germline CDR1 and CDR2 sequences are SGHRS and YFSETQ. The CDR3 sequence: CASSPAGTDNEQFF. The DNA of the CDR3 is TGCGCCAGCAGCCCGGCAGGGACAGACAATGAGCAGTTCTTC. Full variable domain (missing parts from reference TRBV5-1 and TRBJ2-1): KAGVTQTPRYLIKTRGQQVTLSCSPISGHRSVSWYQQTPGQGLQFLFEYFSETQRNKGNFPGRFSGRQFSNSRSEMNVSTLELGDSALYLCASSPAGTDNEQFFGPGTRLTVL.

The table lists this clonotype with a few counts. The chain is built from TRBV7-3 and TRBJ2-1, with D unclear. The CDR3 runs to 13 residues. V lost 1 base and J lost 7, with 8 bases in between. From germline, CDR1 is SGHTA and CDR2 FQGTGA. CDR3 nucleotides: TGTGCCAGCAGCTTAAACTCGGCGAATGAGCAGTTCTTC. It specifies CASSLNSANEQFF.

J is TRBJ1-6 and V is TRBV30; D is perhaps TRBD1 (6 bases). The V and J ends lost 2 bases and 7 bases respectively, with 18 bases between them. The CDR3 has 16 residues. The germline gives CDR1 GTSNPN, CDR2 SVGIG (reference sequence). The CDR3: CAWSQHPGTLNSPLHF. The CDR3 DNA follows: TGTGCCTGGAGTCAACACCCCGGGACACTAAATTCACCCCTCCACTTT. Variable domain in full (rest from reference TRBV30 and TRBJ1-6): SQTIHQWPATLVQPVGSPLSLECTVEGTSNPNLYWYRQAAGRGLQLLFYSVGIGQISSEVPQNLSASRPQDRQFILSSKKLLLSDSGFYLCAWSQHPGTLNSPLHFGNGTRLTVT.

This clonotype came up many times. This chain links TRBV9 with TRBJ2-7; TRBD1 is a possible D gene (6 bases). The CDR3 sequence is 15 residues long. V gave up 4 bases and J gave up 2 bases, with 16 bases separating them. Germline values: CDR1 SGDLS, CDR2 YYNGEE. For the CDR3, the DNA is TGTGCCAGCAGCCCCGGGGCAGGGGCCACCTACGAGCAGTACGTC. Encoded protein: CASSPGAGATYEQYV.

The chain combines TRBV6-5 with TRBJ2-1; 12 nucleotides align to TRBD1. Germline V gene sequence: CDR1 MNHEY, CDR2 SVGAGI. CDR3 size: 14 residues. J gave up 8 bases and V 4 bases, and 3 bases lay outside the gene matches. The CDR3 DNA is TGTGCCAGCAGTTGGGACAGGGGGCCGTATGAGCAGTTCTTC. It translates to CASSWDRGPYEQFF.

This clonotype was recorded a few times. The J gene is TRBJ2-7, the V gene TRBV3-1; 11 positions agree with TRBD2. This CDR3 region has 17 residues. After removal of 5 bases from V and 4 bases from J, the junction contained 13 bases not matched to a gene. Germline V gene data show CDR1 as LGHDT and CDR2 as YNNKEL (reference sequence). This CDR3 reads CASSASGTSGPSYEQYF. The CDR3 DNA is TGTGCCAGCAGCGCCTCCGGGACTAGCGGCCCGTCATACGAGCAGTACTTC.

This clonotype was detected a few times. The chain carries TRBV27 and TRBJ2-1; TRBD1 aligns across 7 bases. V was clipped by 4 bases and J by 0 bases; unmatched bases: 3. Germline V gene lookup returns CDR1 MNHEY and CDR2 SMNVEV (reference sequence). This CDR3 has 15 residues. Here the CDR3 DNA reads TGTGCCAGCAGTTCGGGACAGAGCTCCTACAATGAGCAGTTCTTC. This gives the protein CASSSGQSSYNEQFF.

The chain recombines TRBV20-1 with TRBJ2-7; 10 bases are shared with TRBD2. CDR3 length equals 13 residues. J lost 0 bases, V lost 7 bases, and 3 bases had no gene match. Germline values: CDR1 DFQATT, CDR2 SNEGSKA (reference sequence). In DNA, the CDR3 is TGCAGTGTAAGCGGGGGGGCCTCCTACGAGCAGTACTTC. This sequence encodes CSVSGGASYEQYF.

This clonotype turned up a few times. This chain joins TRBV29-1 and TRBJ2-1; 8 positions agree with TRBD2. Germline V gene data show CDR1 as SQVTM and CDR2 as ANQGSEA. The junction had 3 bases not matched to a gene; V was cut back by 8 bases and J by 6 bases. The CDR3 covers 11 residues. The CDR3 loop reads CSSGLVNEQFF. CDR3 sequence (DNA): TGCAGCTCGGGACTAGTCAATGAGCAGTTCTTC.